The 29 T cell receptor beta chains listed next were all sequenced from one sample in a study of T-cell reconstitution after alpha-beta-depleted transplantation in children. A TCRbeta library incorporating unique molecular identifiers was prepared. MiXCR was run by TCRdb on the PCR reads, yielding one entry per CDR3 protein. The table shows about 27,000 distinct CDR3 sequences, with 15% to 20% occurring only once. Sequencing was performed on PBMCs, mostly from graft donor cells, taken 60 days after TCRalphabeta/CD19-depleted stem cell transplant. These receptors were taken from a male patient aged 2 to 9 who had a stem cell transplant for acute lymphoblastic leukemia, so the T cells may come from the graft donor.

This clonotype was observed a handful of times. The chain carries TRBV11-2 and TRBJ2-1, with D uncertain. V shed 4 bases and J shed 8 bases, with 15 bases lying between them. The CDR3 has 14 residues. CDR1 and CDR2 from the germline V gene are SGHAT and FQNNGV. The CDR3 spells CASSSPLELYEQFF. The CDR3 bases are TGTGCCAGCAGCTCACCCCTAGAGCTGTATGAGCAGTTCTTC.

This clonotype was counted ten times or more. The V call is TRBV24-1, the J call TRBJ2-3; 7 bases align to TRBD2. The CDR3 extends over 15 amino acids. Per the germline V gene, CDR1 is KGHDR and CDR2 is SFDVKD. The V gene end was trimmed by 5 bases and the J gene end by 5 bases; junction bases not matched to a gene: 9. Here the CDR3 reads CATSGRGRIKDTQYF. CDR3 sequence (DNA): TGTGCCACCAGTGGACGCGGGAGAATCAAAGATACGCAGTATTTT.

This clonotype appeared once. V is TRBV29-1 and J is TRBJ2-7; D gene uncertain. CDR1 is SQVTM and CDR2 is ANQGSEA in the germline V gene. V was clipped by 4 bases and J by 2 bases, with 9 bases between them. This CDR3 spans 12 amino acids. Here the CDR3 DNA reads TGCAGCGTTGTGTTTGGTCCCTACGAGCAGTACTTC. This translates into CSVVFGPYEQYF.

This chain joins TRBV11-2 and TRBJ2-4; 7 nucleotides agree with TRBD1. V trimming: 1 base; J trimming: 7 bases; junction bases outside the gene matches: 4. Germline V lookup: CDR1 SGHAT, CDR2 FQNNGV. The CDR3 is 14 amino acids. In DNA form, the CDR3 reads TGTGCCAGCAGCTTAGTCAGGGGGTCGAACATTCAGTACTTC. This gives the protein CASSLVRGSNIQYF.

This rearrangement joins TRBV5-1 to TRBJ2-6; 9 bases fit TRBD1. Germline V lookup: CDR1 SGHRS, CDR2 YFSETQ. The CDR3 totals 17 residues. Unmatched junction bases numbered 9, after V lost 7 bases and J lost 1 base. CDR3: CASSAGTGSSGANVLTF. Here the CDR3 DNA reads TGCGCCAGCTCCGCCGGGACAGGGTCGTCTGGGGCCAACGTCCTGACTTTC.

This clonotype qualifies as medium-sized. This chain uses TRBV11-1 with TRBJ2-1; 8 bases are shared with TRBD2. From germline, CDR1 is SGHAT and CDR2 FQDESV (reference sequence). The CDR3 has 16 amino acids. The ends lost 5 bases at V and 6 bases at J; junction bases unmatched: 12. For the CDR3, the DNA is TGTGCCAGCAGCCGGTCGCGGGGACTAGTTGGCAATGAGCAGTTCTTC. Encoded protein: CASSRSRGLVGNEQFF.

The genes are TRBV5-6 and TRBJ1-5; a weak D match, TRBD1 (6 bases). V lost 3 bases, J lost 6 bases, and 19 bases lay in between. CDR1 and CDR2 (germline): SGHDT, YYEEEE. The CDR3 length is 16 residues. The CDR3 DNA sequence: TGTGCCAGCAGCTGGGACAACTCCATAGGGGGTCAGCCCCAGCATTTT. This codes for CASSWDNSIGGQPQHF.

The chain joins TRBV7-2 to TRBJ1-6; D call uncertain. V was clipped by 2 bases and J by 10 bases, with 3 bases between them. CDR1 and CDR2 from the germline V gene are SGHTA and FQGNSA. The CDR3 is made up of 11 amino acids. The CDR3: CASSLLSPLHF. In DNA, the CDR3 is TGTGCCAGCAGCTTACTGTCACCCCTCCACTTT.

This sequence joins TRBV27 and TRBJ2-5, with 9 bases that match TRBD2. The germline V gene has CDR1 MNHEY and CDR2 SMNVEV (reference sequence). V was pared by 3 bases and J by 14 bases, with 10 bases of the junction left unmatched. The CDR3 has 13 amino acids. The CDR3, as DNA: TGTGCCAGCAGTTTTAGGAGCGGGGGGCCCCGATACTTC. This translates into CASSFRSGGPRYF.

This clonotype was observed a handful of times. The V and J genes are TRBV27 and TRBJ1-2; D remains ambiguous. The CDR3 totals 13 residues. The germline CDR1 and CDR2 sequences are MNHEY and SMNVEV (reference sequence). V gave up 2 bases and J gave up 2 bases, with 6 bases separating them. In DNA form, the CDR3 reads TGTGCCAGCAGTTTAAAGGTGAACTATGGCTACACCTTC. This codes for CASSLKVNYGYTF.

This clonotype counts as medium-sized. The rearrangement links TRBV12-3 or TRBV12-4 to TRBJ1-3; tentative D call: TRBD1 (5 bases). CDR3 length: 13 amino acids. Between the trimmed V and J ends, which lost 4 bases and 3 bases, there was a span of 7 bases. The CDR3 reads CASSSRDGNTIYF. The CDR3 region has the DNA TGTGCCAGCAGTTCCAGGGATGGAAACACCATATATTTT.

There are many counts of this clonotype. This sequence joins TRBV29-1 and TRBJ2-3; D gene uncertain. This CDR3 is 14 amino acids long. Trimming cost V 6 bases and J 0 bases, with 13 bases left between them. The germline gives CDR1 SQVTM, CDR2 ANQGSEA. The CDR3 nucleotides read TGCAGCGTGGGAAGTGCGGCTAGCACAGATACGCAGTATTTT. It is translated as CSVGSAASTDTQYF.

The table lists this clonotype with a few counts. The chain uses TRBV7-6 and TRBJ2-2; D is unclear. The V gene lost 0 bases and the J gene lost 0 bases, with 8 bases spanning the gap. The CDR3 is made up of 16 amino acids. The V gene's germline CDR1 is SGHVS and CDR2 FNYEAQ. CDR3 protein: CASSLALHANTGELFF. CDR3 nucleotide sequence: TGTGCCAGCAGCTTAGCTCTGCACGCGAACACCGGGGAGCTGTTTTTT.

V and J are TRBV12-3 or TRBV12-4 and TRBJ2-3, with no clear D. This CDR3 contains 14 residues. V lost 3 bases to trimming and J lost 6 bases, with 13 bases between them. CDR3 region: CASSFEESRDTQYF. The CDR3, as DNA: TGTGCCAGCAGTTTTGAAGAAAGCAGGGATACGCAGTATTTT.

This clonotype appeared a single time. The chain carries TRBV19 and TRBJ2-5, with 11 bases matching TRBD2. Germline lookup yields CDR1 LNHDA and CDR2 SQIVND (reference sequence). After removal of 8 bases from V and 4 bases from J, the junction contained 3 bases not matched to a gene. CDR3 size: 13 residues. The CDR3 reads CASRGLAGETQYF. CDR3 in DNA: TGTGCCAGTCGAGGACTAGCGGGAGAGACCCAGTACTTC. The full variable domain, rest sourced from reference TRBV19 and TRBJ2-5, is DGGITQSPKYLFRKEGQNVTLSCEQNLNHDAMYWYRQDPGQGLRLIYYSQIVNDFQKGDIAEGYSVSREKKESFPLTVTSAQKNPTAFYLCASRGLAGETQYFGPGTRLLVL.

Comments on this clonotype: The likely explanation is a read error, given a far larger clone one base away. V gene TRBV5-8 combines with J gene TRBJ1-1; the D is unclear. This CDR3 spans 13 amino acids. V was shortened by 2 bases and J by 1 base, with 6 bases between the two germline ends. Germline lookup yields CDR1 SGHTS and CDR2 YDEGEE. CDR3 loop: CASSLWGNTEAFF. CDR3 nucleotides: TGTGCCAGCAGCTTATGGGGGAACACTGAAGCTTTCTTT.

This chain uses TRBV6-2 or TRBV6-3 with TRBJ2-7; 7 nucleotides align to TRBD1. V gave up 2 bases and J gave up 2 bases; unmatched junction bases: 3. Germline V CDR1 and CDR2: MNHEY, SVGEGT. This CDR3 spans 14 amino acids. The CDR3 coding sequence is TGTGCCAGCAGTTACCCCGGGACAGCCTACGAGCAGTACTTC. Encoded protein: CASSYPGTAYEQYF.

This clonotype was counted ten times or more. The chain employs TRBV4-2 and TRBJ2-1, with a possible D match to TRBD1 (6 bases). The CDR3 is made up of 14 amino acids. Trimming pared 4 bases from V and 10 bases from J, leaving 17 bases between. Per the germline V gene, CDR1 is LGHNA and CDR2 is YNFKEQ. The CDR3 coding sequence is TGTGCCAGCAGCCTATCAAAAGGGGGACGGGAGCAGTTCTTC. Protein: CASSLSKGGREQFF.

This clonotype has a handful of counts. The CDR3 sequence: CASSEAALAGAETQYF. DNA for the CDR3: TGTGCCAGCAGTGAAGCCGCTCTAGCGGGAGCTGAGACCCAGTACTTC. The genes are TRBV6-1 and TRBJ2-5; 10 bases match TRBD2. V shed 0 bases, J shed 5 bases, and the junction held 6 bases outside the gene matches. The CDR3 sequence is 16 residues long. Germline V CDR1 and CDR2: MNHNS, SASEGT.

Sample share makes this clonotype medium-sized. The chain is built from TRBV29-1 and TRBJ2-1; 7 positions match TRBD1. CDR3 length equals 13 residues. V was clipped by 7 bases and J by 6 bases; unmatched bases: 9. In germline, CDR1 is SQVTM, CDR2 ANQGSEA. In DNA form, the CDR3 reads TGCAGCGCCCCGGTGGACAGGCTCAATGAGCAGTTCTTC. Protein product: CSAPVDRLNEQFF.

This clonotype was seen at least ten times. The rearrangement uses TRBV4-1 and TRBJ2-1, with 12 bases aligning to TRBD2. CDR3 length: 17 amino acids. After removal of 0 bases from V and 9 bases from J, the junction contained 9 bases not matched to a gene. In germline, CDR1 is MGHRA, CDR2 YSYEKL. The CDR3 loop reads CASSQDIASGGAIEQFF. For the CDR3, the DNA is TGCGCCAGCAGCCAAGATATAGCTAGCGGGGGGGCCATTGAGCAGTTCTTC.

The rearrangement links TRBV7-9 to TRBJ2-5; no firm D call. V was pared by 2 bases and J by 2 bases, with 6 bases between. The CDR3 runs 13 residues. The germline CDR1 and CDR2 sequences are SEHNR and FQNEAQ (reference sequence). The CDR3 spells CASSLRQQETQYF. The CDR3 DNA reads as TGTGCCAGCAGCTTACGGCAGCAAGAGACCCAGTACTTC.

This chain connects TRBV20-1 to TRBJ2-7; D might be TRBD2 (7 bases). V dropped 1 base and J dropped 3 bases, with 19 bases sitting between them. Per germline, CDR1 DFQATT and CDR2 SNEGSKA (reference sequence). The CDR3 is 16 residues long. CDR3 in amino acids: CSARGDPGGHVYEQYF. The CDR3 region has the DNA TGCAGTGCTAGAGGGGATCCGGGGGGCCACGTCTACGAGCAGTACTTC.

This clonotype was observed many times. The chain joins TRBV18 to TRBJ2-7, with no clear D. The ends were cut back, 1 base at V and 1 base at J, with 5 bases in the middle. Looked up from germline, CDR1 is KGHSH and CDR2 is LQKENI. CDR3 length: 13 residues. The CDR3 DNA follows: TGTGCCAGCTCACCACGTCGGTCCTACGAGCAGTACTTC. This translates into CASSPRRSYEQYF.

This clonotype turned up a few times. The rearrangement uses TRBV11-2 and TRBJ2-1, with D hard to call. Germline V gene data show CDR1 as SGHAT and CDR2 as FQNNGV. The CDR3 runs to 11 residues. Trimming removed 5 bases at V and 5 bases at J, with 4 bases between. The CDR3 loop is CASSRNNEQFF. The CDR3 nucleotides are TGTGCCAGCAGCCGGAACAATGAGCAGTTCTTC.

The chain joins TRBV7-9 to TRBJ1-3; TRBD1 is a possible D gene (6 bases). CDR1 SEHNR and CDR2 FQNEAQ come from the germline V gene (reference sequence). Trimming removed 2 bases at V and 2 bases at J, with 10 bases between. The CDR3 runs to 15 residues. The CDR3 DNA is TGTGCCAGCAGCTTACCAGGGGCGACTGGAAACACCATATATTTT. Its protein product is CASSLPGATGNTIYF.

This clonotype was observed a handful of times. The chain joins TRBV9 to TRBJ2-3; TRBD1 aligns across 8 bases. The CDR3 totals 15 residues. With V trimmed by 5 bases and J by 7 bases, 12 bases remained unmatched. Germline V gene lookup returns CDR1 SGDLS and CDR2 YYNGEE. The CDR3 region is CASRPAGGGRNTQYF. DNA of the CDR3: TGTGCCAGCAGACCAGCAGGGGGCGGTAGGAATACGCAGTATTTT.

This clonotype has ten or more counts. The chain carries TRBV5-1 and TRBJ2-1; 10 nucleotides align to TRBD2. This CDR3 is built from 16 residues. V lost 4 bases, J lost 3 bases, and 7 bases stayed unmatched. CDR1 and CDR2 (germline): SGHRS, YFSETQ. DNA of the CDR3: TGCGCCAGCAGCGCGAGATTAGCGGGGGGCTACAATGAGCAGTTCTTC. It encodes CASSARLAGGYNEQFF.

The gene calls are TRBV3-1 and TRBJ2-2; 7 bases line up with TRBD1. This CDR3 contains 16 residues. CDR1 and CDR2 from the germline V gene are LGHDT and YNNKEL (reference sequence). CDR3 residues: CTRSLVGDRTTGELFF. The CDR3 DNA reads TGTACCCGCAGTTTAGTTGGGGACAGAACGACCGGGGAGCTGTTTTTT.